Listed below are T cell receptor beta chains from one sample, sequenced in a study of T cell responses to AZD1222 COVID-19 vaccine. Assay used: immunoSEQ multiplex PCR; TCRdb lists only in-frame clones, some missing. The sample has fewer than 45,000 clones; 83% are singletons. Specimen: peripheral blood, collected on day 0 of AZD1222 vaccination. Every receptor here comes from an adult in good health. Both conserved end residues are trimmed from each CDR3.

V gene	J gene	CDR3 protein
TRBV2	TRBJ1-4	ASSSLWTANEKLF
TRBV5-1	TRBJ2-5	ASSLDQETQY
TRBV9	TRBJ1-6	ASSVVSRGNSPLH
TRBV5-1	TRBJ1-3	ASSLSISGNTIY
TRBV27	TRBJ2-1	ASSFMRSNNEQF
TRBV7-2	TRBJ1-1	ASSLVGRRLNTEAF
TRBV21-1	TRBJ2-1	ASSNNPSGQGTEQF
TRBV9	TRBJ2-5	ASSVGGTSGETQY
TRBV7-9	TRBJ1-4	ASSPPDTTNEKLF
TRBV5-1	TRBJ2-7	ASSPGGTDTYEQY
TRBV7-8	TRBJ2-7	ASSYGTGANYEQY